This T cell receptor beta chain was captured in a study of blood T cell repertoires in COVID-19. Overall study: The United States, Italy and Spain supplied acute and convalescent COVID-19 samples.

Using immunoSEQ multiplex PCR, the repertoire was profiled, and TCRdb retains in-frame clones only, with some absent. The sample lists about 390,000 clones, about 83% occurring once. The CDR3 covers 19 residues. Trimming shortened V by 3 bases and J by 0 bases, and 21 bases separated the two germline ends. Germline V gives CDR1 LNHDA, CDR2 SQIVND (reference sequence). This chain joins TRBV19 and TRBJ2-1; D is uncertain. This sequence originates from a woman aged 45-60 years who had recovered from COVID-19. The sample was PBMCs or T cells enriched from blood (not recorded which). CDR3 sequence (DNA): TGTGCCAGTAGTATTACGGGTTACCAGAGTGCTAGCTCCTACAATGAGCAGTTCTTC. This translates into CASSITGYQSASSYNEQFF.